One sample yielded the 20 T cell receptor beta chains listed below, sequenced in a study of T cells in Graves' hyperthyroidism and ophthalmopathy (dated by TCRdb to about 2019). The protocol used for the library was multiplex PCR. The data were produced on an Illumina HiSeq 2000. Amplification of TCR beta CDR3 regions was carried out from RNA transcripts. For the first round of RT-PCR on the TCR CDR3, the HTBI primer set was used together with the Qiagen OneStep RT-PCR kit. TCRdb's own reprocessing of the public reads used fastp at Q25 and MiXCR and kept productive beta chains. One record per CDR3 amino acid sequence lists the most common genes and DNA. The sample profile shows approximately 400,000 distinct CDR3 sequences; about 14% of them were found once. The top ten clonotypes cover 28% of the sample. Sequences were obtained from blood. The source is a man aged 45 to 65 with Graves' ophthalmopathy.

This clonotype has at least ten counts. This chain joins TRBV11-3 and TRBJ2-7; D call uncertain. V was shortened by 2 bases and J by 7 bases, with 12 bases between the two germline ends. The CDR3 consists of 13 residues. CDR1 and CDR2 from the germline V gene are SGHNT and YENEEA. Here the CDR3 DNA reads TGTGCCAGCAGCTTAATGTTAGAAGGGGAGCAGTACTTC. It is translated as CASSLMLEGEQYF. Together with reference TRBV11-3 and TRBJ2-7, the CDR3 gives the full variable domain: EAGVVQSPRYKIIEKKQPVAFWCNPISGHNTLYWYLQNLGQGPELLIRYENEEAVDDSQLPKDRFSAERLKGVDSTLKIQPAELGDSAVYLCASSLMLEGEQYFGPGTRLTVT.

This clonotype turned up a few times. The gene calls are TRBV20-1 and TRBJ1-2; D not certain. V lost 0 bases, J lost 0 bases, and 23 bases lay in between. CDR1 DFQATT and CDR2 SNEGSKA come from the germline V gene (reference sequence). The length of the CDR3 is 19 residues. CDR3: CSARDLFSTSPGSNYGYTF. CDR3 DNA sequence: TGCAGTGCTAGAGATTTATTTAGTACCAGCCCCGGGTCTAACTATGGCTACACCTTC.

This clonotype has ten or more counts. V and J are TRBV28 and TRBJ1-1; D uncertain. This CDR3 has 14 residues. Between the trimmed V and J ends, which lost 5 bases and 3 bases, there was a span of 13 bases. CDR1 and CDR2 from the germline V gene are MDHEN and SYDVKM. The CDR3 here is CASSEWRVYTEAFF. As DNA, the CDR3 is TGTGCCAGCAGTGAATGGAGGGTTTACACTGAAGCTTTCTTT.

This clonotype was recorded many times. The V call is TRBV2, the J call TRBJ2-1; D assignment may be TRBD1 or TRBD2 (6 bases each). The CDR3 consists of 17 residues. V dropped 0 bases and J dropped 7 bases, with 19 bases sitting between them. From germline, CDR1 is SNHLY and CDR2 FYNNEI. The CDR3 DNA sequence: TGTGCCAGCAGTGAAGCGTCCGGAGGGGGGCTGGGAAATGAGCAGTTCTTC. It specifies CASSEASGGGLGNEQFF.

This clonotype has at least ten counts. The V call is TRBV20-1, the J call TRBJ1-1; 7 positions match TRBD1. This CDR3 is built from 15 residues. Germline V gives CDR1 DFQATT, CDR2 SNEGSKA (reference sequence). The trim removed 0 bases at V and 1 base at J, leaving 5 bases unmatched. DNA for the CDR3: TGCAGTGCTAGAGATAGGGGGACAGCGAACACTGAAGCTTTCTTT. Its translation: CSARDRGTANTEAFF.

The genes are TRBV6-2 or TRBV6-3 and TRBJ2-1; 14 bases are shared with TRBD2. Germline V gene data show CDR1 as MNHEY and CDR2 as SVGEGT. V shed 5 bases, J shed 16 bases, and the junction held 7 bases outside the gene matches. This CDR3 comprises 13 residues. The CDR3 sequence: CASSPGLAGEAFF. In DNA, the CDR3 is TGTGCCAGCAGTCCGGGACTAGCGGGAGAAGCATTCTTC.

The table lists this clonotype with many counts. This chain connects TRBV6-1 to TRBJ1-3; TRBD1 aligns across 10 bases. The V segment lost 5 bases and the J segment 3 bases; nucleotides outside the gene matches: 7. Per germline, CDR1 MNHNS and CDR2 SASEGT. CDR3 size: 16 residues. The CDR3 spells CASSRRQGAYGNTIYF. CDR3 sequence (DNA): TGTGCCAGCAGTCGTAGACAGGGGGCATATGGAAACACCATATATTTT.

The table lists this clonotype with a few counts. The rearrangement links TRBV12-3 or TRBV12-4 to TRBJ2-7; 7 bases agree with TRBD1. This CDR3 region has 13 residues. J gave up 3 bases and V 5 bases, and 4 bases lay outside the gene matches. The CDR3 reads CASSGDSSYEQYF. The CDR3 coding sequence is TGTGCCAGCAGTGGGGACAGTAGCTACGAGCAGTACTTC.

Notes on this clonotype: This CDR3 is missing its conserved last phenylalanine or tryptophan, likely due to a read error. This sequence joins TRBV4-1 and TRBJ2-5; D is ambiguous. This CDR3 is built from 17 residues. CDR1 is MGHRA, CDR2 YSYEKL, per germline. Trimming removed 2 bases at V and 5 bases at J, with 21 bases between. The CDR3 loop reads CASSQFVQAPSRETQYS. The CDR3 nucleotides are TGCGCCAGCAGCCAATTCGTGCAGGCTCCAAGTCGGGAGACCCAGTACTCC.

This clonotype was found many times. The chain employs TRBV7-8 and TRBJ2-7; 9 nucleotides match TRBD1. This CDR3 spans 14 amino acids. Germline CDR1 SGHVS, CDR2 FQNEAQ. With 7 bases clipped from V and 3 bases from J, the junction kept 7 bases outside the gene matches. Here the CDR3 reads CASTRTGALYEQYF. Written as DNA, the CDR3 is TGTGCCAGCACCCGGACAGGGGCTCTCTACGAGCAGTACTTC.

A note on this clonotype: A read error may account for a junction end that differs from germline. This chain connects TRBV12-3 or TRBV12-4 to TRBJ2-1; D remains unclear. The CDR3 spans 14 residues. CDR3 nucleotide sequence: TGTGCCAGCAGTTTAGGATTCGGGTCCAATAAGCAGTTCTTC. This translates into CASSLGFGSNKQFF.

This clonotype came up a few times. CDR3 region: CASSVGALNSGNTIYF. The CDR3 DNA reads TGTGCCAGCAGCGTAGGCGCGTTGAATTCTGGAAACACCATATATTTT. The chain uses TRBV9 and TRBJ1-3; D is ambiguous. Germline V lookup: CDR1 SGDLS, CDR2 YYNGEE. CDR3 size: 16 residues. V lost 0 bases to trimming and J lost 1 base, with 11 bases between them.

This clonotype was found many times. This sequence joins TRBV5-1 and TRBJ2-3; D may be TRBD2 (7 bases). The germline V gene encodes CDR1 SGHRS and CDR2 YFSETQ. CDR3 size: 15 residues. V lost 4 bases and J lost 3, with 15 bases in between. CDR3 nucleotides: TGCGCCAGCAGCGGTCAGGGGAGGGAGACAGATACGCAGTATTTT. Translated, it gives CASSGQGRETDTQYF.

As DNA, the CDR3 is TGTGCCACCAGCAGAGTTTTAGGGGGGAACACTGAAGCTTTCTTT. It translates to CATSRVLGGNTEAFF. The rearrangement uses TRBV15 and TRBJ1-1, with a tentative D call TRBD1 (6 bases). Germline CDR1 LNHNV, CDR2 YYDKDF (reference sequence). Trimming took off 1 base at V and 1 base at J, with 10 bases between the two ends. The CDR3 totals 15 residues.

The table lists this clonotype with many counts. This rearrangement joins TRBV6-1 to TRBJ2-3, with TRBD2 identical over 11 bases. Trimming at V came to 4 bases and at J to 2 bases, leaving 11 bases not matched to a gene. CDR1 is MNHNS and CDR2 is SASEGT in the germline V gene. The CDR3 runs 18 residues. The CDR3 DNA is TGTGCCAGCAGTGTAACCCCAAGGACTAGCGGGTCCACAGATACGCAGTATTTT. It specifies CASSVTPRTSGSTDTQYF.

In DNA form, the CDR3 reads TGTGCCAGCAGTTTAGTTAGATATCAAAACACCGGGGAGCTGTTTTTT. Translated, it gives CASSLVRYQNTGELFF. The chain employs TRBV27 and TRBJ2-2; D uncertain. The CDR3 length is 16 residues. Germline CDR1 reads MNHEY; CDR2 reads SMNVEV (reference sequence). V lost 2 bases and J 2 bases, leaving 12 bases between the germline ends.

V is TRBV6-2 or TRBV6-3 and J is TRBJ2-4; D is uncertain. Germline V lookup: CDR1 MNHEY, CDR2 SVGEGT. Trimming pared 2 bases from V and 8 bases from J, leaving 7 bases between. The CDR3 totals 12 residues. This chain's CDR3 is CASSYRVYIQYF. CDR3 in DNA: TGTGCCAGCAGTTACAGGGTTTACATTCAGTACTTC.

In its sample, this clonotype was seen many times. The chain links TRBV20-1 to TRBJ2-7, with TRBD1 matching 12 bases. The V segment lost 6 bases and the J segment 4 bases; nucleotides outside the gene matches: 4. Germline V lookup: CDR1 DFQATT, CDR2 SNEGSKA (reference sequence). The CDR3 contains 13 residues. The CDR3, as DNA: TGCAGTGCCAGGGACAGGGGGCAGTACGAGCAGTACTTC. Encoded protein: CSARDRGQYEQYF.

This clonotype has a handful of counts. The chain recombines TRBV12-3 or TRBV12-4 with TRBJ1-2; D may be TRBD1 (6 bases). The V end was cut by 7 bases, the J end by 4 bases, with 10 bases between. This CDR3 comprises 12 residues. The CDR3 spells CASTLGGYGYTF. CDR3 DNA sequence: TGTGCCAGCACCCTAGGGGGCTATGGCTACACCTTC.

This clonotype occurred a few times. This sequence joins TRBV15 and TRBJ2-7; TRBD1 matches at 10 bases. CDR1 is LNHNV, CDR2 YYDKDF, per germline (reference sequence). The CDR3 is made up of 15 amino acids. V gave up 0 bases and J gave up 5 bases; unmatched junction bases: 4. Written as DNA, the CDR3 is TGTGCCACCAGCAGAGATGGGACAGGGGTTCACGAGCAGTACTTC. This codes for CATSRDGTGVHEQYF.